This is a list of T cell receptor beta chains from one sample in a study of T cells in Graves' hyperthyroidism and ophthalmopathy. TCRdb used MiXCR to reprocess the multiplex PCR reads, holding one entry per CDR3 protein. The sample has 250,000 to 300,000 distinct CDR3 sequences, over 12% seen once; the top ten hold about 30%. The sample consisted of blood. The receptors originated from a woman aged 50 to 65 with Graves' hyperthyroidism that later progressed to Graves' ophthalmopathy. The CDR3 runs from the conserved cysteine through the conserved F or W. D genes are given only for firm matches. Not all rows give a size; the values are once, few, many and, for expanded clones, a class.

clone size: many
J gene: TRBJ1-1
D gene: -
V gene: TRBV5-5
CDR3 DNA: TGTGCCAGCAGCCAGGAGAGGGGAACTGAAGCTTTCTTT
CDR3 protein: CASSQERGTEAFF

clone size: -
J gene: TRBJ2-1
D gene: -
V gene: TRBV5-5
CDR3 DNA: TGTGCCAGCAGCTCCTTAGACAGGCGCAATGAGCAGTTCTTC
CDR3 protein: CASSSLDRRNEQFF

clone size: many
J gene: TRBJ1-2
D gene: -
V gene: TRBV28
CDR3 DNA: TGTGCCAGCAGTGAAATCCCGAGAGGTCTAGGCTACACCTTC
CDR3 protein: CASSEIPRGLGYTF

clone size: once
J gene: TRBJ1-1
D gene: -
V gene: TRBV2
CDR3 DNA: TGTGCCAGCAGCGTCCAAGACAGTCCCCTCGACACTGAAGCTTTCTTT
CDR3 protein: CASSVQDSPLDTEAFF

clone size: -
J gene: TRBJ1-1
D gene: -
V gene: TRBV18
CDR3 DNA: TGTGCCAGCTCACCCGTCAGGGGCGTGAACACTGAAGCTTTCTTT
CDR3 protein: CASSPVRGVNTEAFF

clone size: many
J gene: TRBJ2-1
D gene: TRBD2
V gene: TRBV7-2
CDR3 DNA: TGTGCCAGCAGCACCATTTTAGCGGGAGGGCCCCATGAGCAGTTCTTC
CDR3 protein: CASSTILAGGPHEQFF

clone size: many
J gene: TRBJ2-3
D gene: -
V gene: TRBV30
CDR3 DNA: TGTGCCTGGACGGCCTCGGGATCTACTAGCACAGATACGCAGTATTTT
CDR3 protein: CAWTASGSTSTDTQYF

clone size: -
J gene: TRBJ1-1
D gene: -
V gene: TRBV7-2
CDR3 DNA: TGTGCCAGCAGCTTTTCAGGGATCACTGAAGCTTTCTTT
CDR3 protein: CASSFSGITEAFF

clone size: -
J gene: TRBJ2-7
D gene: TRBD1
V gene: TRBV7-2
CDR3 DNA: TGTGCCAGCAGCTCCGGGACAGGGTTGGAGCAGTACTTC
CDR3 protein: CASSSGTGLEQYF

clone size: many
J gene: TRBJ2-3
D gene: TRBD2
V gene: TRBV7-2
CDR3 DNA: TGTGCCAGCAGCTTGGGGCGGGGGGCCCTGGACGCAGATACGCAGTATTTT
CDR3 protein: CASSLGRGALDADTQYF

clone size: many
J gene: TRBJ2-3
D gene: -
V gene: TRBV18
CDR3 DNA: TGTGCCAGCTCACCTCCAGGCTCTGTACGTGATACGCAGTATTTT
CDR3 protein: CASSPPGSVRDTQYF

clone size: many
J gene: TRBJ1-2
D gene: -
V gene: TRBV28
CDR3 DNA: TGTGCCAGCTACGGGGGAACCGTCTATGGCTACACCTTC
CDR3 protein: CASYGGTVYGYTF

clone size: -
J gene: TRBJ2-3
D gene: TRBD2
V gene: TRBV28
CDR3 DNA: TGTGCCAGCAGCACCCGACTAGCGGGAGTATCAGATACGCAGTATTTT
CDR3 protein: CASSTRLAGVSDTQYF

clone size: -
J gene: TRBJ1-4
D gene: -
V gene: TRBV4-1
CDR3 DNA: TGCGCCAGCAGCCAAGATCCTGCTCAGGGGACGGAAAAACTGTTTTTT
CDR3 protein: CASSQDPAQGTEKLFF

clone size: many
J gene: TRBJ1-2
D gene: -
V gene: TRBV28
CDR3 DNA: TGTGCCAGCAGTTTATTGGCAGGGAAATATGGCTACACCTTC
CDR3 protein: CASSLLAGKYGYTF

clone size: few
J gene: TRBJ1-4
D gene: TRBD1
V gene: TRBV9
CDR3 DNA: TGTGCCAGCAGCGTAGACAGGGGTAATGAAAAACTGTTTTTT
CDR3 protein: CASSVDRGNEKLFF

clone size: many
J gene: TRBJ1-2
D gene: TRBD1
V gene: TRBV6-1
CDR3 DNA: TGTGCCAGCAGTAGGGACAGTAACTATGGCTACACCTTC
CDR3 protein: CASSRDSNYGYTF

clone size: many
J gene: TRBJ2-1
D gene: TRBD1
V gene: TRBV12-3/TRBV12-4
CDR3 DNA: TGTGCCAGCACCCCAGGGGGTGAGCAGTTCTTC
CDR3 protein: CASTPGGEQFF

clone size: few
J gene: TRBJ1-2
D gene: -
V gene: TRBV6-5
CDR3 DNA: TGTGCCAGCAGTTACTCGATTTTCGGGGGGCTCCTAGGTGGCTACACCTTC
CDR3 protein: CASSYSIFGGLLGGYTF

clone size: few
J gene: TRBJ1-4
D gene: -
V gene: TRBV5-1
CDR3 DNA: TGCGCCAGCAGCATCTCCGACAGTTGGGGTAATGAAAAACTGTTTTTT
CDR3 protein: CASSISDSWGNEKLFF

clone size: many
J gene: TRBJ2-7
D gene: -
V gene: TRBV13
CDR3 DNA: TGTGCCAGCAGCTTAGGTAGGGTTGGGCGCGAGCAGTACTTC
CDR3 protein: CASSLGRVGREQYF

clone size: -
J gene: TRBJ1-1
D gene: -
V gene: TRBV3-1
CDR3 DNA: TGTGCCAGCAGCCAAGTGGGCAGGAAGCCTGAAGCTTTCTTT
CDR3 protein: CASSQVGRKPEAFF

clone size: many
J gene: TRBJ1-1
D gene: -
V gene: TRBV5-1
CDR3 DNA: TGCGCCAGCAGCCAGAACATGGGCACTGAAGCTTTCTTT
CDR3 protein: CASSQNMGTEAFF

clone size: few
J gene: TRBJ2-5
D gene: -
V gene: TRBV19
CDR3 DNA: TGTGCCAGTAGTATCCACAAGGAAGAGACCCAGTACTTC
CDR3 protein: CASSIHKEETQYF

clone size: many
J gene: TRBJ2-3
D gene: TRBD1
V gene: TRBV11-2
CDR3 DNA: TGTGCCAGCAGCTTAACGTACAGGGGGCAAACAGATACGCAGTATTTT
CDR3 protein: CASSLTYRGQTDTQYF

clone size: few
J gene: TRBJ2-7
D gene: TRBD2
V gene: TRBV4-1
CDR3 DNA: TGCGCCAGCAGCCAAGGGGGGGGACTAGCGGCCTACGAGCAGTACTTC
CDR3 protein: CASSQGGGLAAYEQYF

clone size: many
J gene: TRBJ2-7
D gene: -
V gene: TRBV7-8
CDR3 DNA: TGTGCCAGCAGCTTCTCTGGCTTCGAGCAGTACTTC
CDR3 protein: CASSFSGFEQYF

clone size: few
J gene: TRBJ1-1
D gene: -
V gene: TRBV14
CDR3 DNA: TGTGCCAGCAGCCGGCATTTGAACACTGAAGCTTTCTTT
CDR3 protein: CASSRHLNTEAFF

clone size: few
J gene: TRBJ1-4
D gene: -
V gene: TRBV6-2/TRBV6-3
CDR3 DNA: TGTGCCAGCATCTCTGGGGGAAGTAGGACTAATGAAAAACTGTTTTTT
CDR3 protein: CASISGGSRTNEKLFF

clone size: -
J gene: TRBJ2-6
D gene: TRBD2
V gene: TRBV29-1
CDR3 DNA: TGCAGCGCCTCCGGGGGGTCTATGCTTTCCGGGGCCAACGTCCTGACTTTC
CDR3 protein: CSASGGSMLSGANVLTF

clone size: many
J gene: TRBJ1-2
D gene: -
V gene: TRBV6-1
CDR3 DNA: TGTGCCAGCAGGGTCATGTGGTGGGGGGATGATGGCTACACCTTC
CDR3 protein: CASRVMWWGDDGYTF

clone size: many
J gene: TRBJ2-3
D gene: -
V gene: TRBV7-9
CDR3 DNA: TGTGCCAGCAGTTACACCCCAGATACGCAGTATTTT
CDR3 protein: CASSYTPDTQYF

clone size: many
J gene: TRBJ2-7
D gene: TRBD2
V gene: TRBV15
CDR3 DNA: TGTGCCACCAGCGGGTGGACTAGTGGCACCTACGAGCAGTACTTC
CDR3 protein: CATSGWTSGTYEQYF

clone size: many
J gene: TRBJ2-1
D gene: TRBD2
V gene: TRBV28
CDR3 DNA: TGTGCCAGCAGTTTGGGGGGGAGTAATGAGCAGTTCTTC
CDR3 protein: CASSLGGSNEQFF

clone size: many
J gene: TRBJ2-7
D gene: -
V gene: TRBV7-6
CDR3 DNA: TGTGCCAAAGAGGGGGGCACCTACGAGCAGTACTTC
CDR3 protein: CAKEGGTYEQYF

clone size: many
J gene: TRBJ1-1
D gene: TRBD1
V gene: TRBV18
CDR3 DNA: TGTGCCAGCACGGGACAGCCGAACACTGAAGCTTTCTTT
CDR3 protein: CASTGQPNTEAFF

clone size: many
J gene: TRBJ1-1
D gene: -
V gene: TRBV29-1
CDR3 DNA: TGCAGTCACACCCGGGCTGTCGACACTGAAGCTTTCTTT
CDR3 protein: CSHTRAVDTEAFF

clone size: many
J gene: TRBJ2-5
D gene: TRBD2
V gene: TRBV5-1
CDR3 DNA: TGCGCCAGCAGCCCTACTTGGGGGGGCCAAGAGACCCAGTACTTC
CDR3 protein: CASSPTWGGQETQYF

clone size: -
J gene: TRBJ2-1
D gene: TRBD2
V gene: TRBV7-6
CDR3 DNA: TGTGCCAGCAGCTTAGCGGGCGGACTAGCCATTAATGAGCAGTTCTTC
CDR3 protein: CASSLAGGLAINEQFF

clone size: many
J gene: TRBJ2-5
D gene: TRBD1
V gene: TRBV20-1
CDR3 DNA: TGCAGTGCTAGAGACCTCGCAGGGGGCTCGGAGACCCAGTACTTC
CDR3 protein: CSARDLAGGSETQYF

clone size: many
J gene: TRBJ2-2
D gene: -
V gene: TRBV18
CDR3 DNA: TGTGCCAGCTCTGATTTACAGGGAAGGACCGGGGAGCTGTTTTTT
CDR3 protein: CASSDLQGRTGELFF

clone size: many
J gene: TRBJ2-3
D gene: TRBD2
V gene: TRBV7-9
CDR3 DNA: TGTGCCAGCAGCTTAGGTAGCGGGGCTAGCACAGATACGCAGTATTTT
CDR3 protein: CASSLGSGASTDTQYF

clone size: many
J gene: TRBJ1-2
D gene: -
V gene: TRBV12-3/TRBV12-4
CDR3 DNA: TGTGCCAGCACCTTGGGGGAACCTAGGGGTGGCTACACCTTC
CDR3 protein: CASTLGEPRGGYTF

clone size: many
J gene: TRBJ2-1
D gene: TRBD2
V gene: TRBV5-1
CDR3 DNA: TGCGCCAGCAGCCCGACTAGCCAGAGCTCCTACAATGAGCAGTTCTTC
CDR3 protein: CASSPTSQSSYNEQFF

clone size: many
J gene: TRBJ2-7
D gene: TRBD2
V gene: TRBV28
CDR3 DNA: TGTGCCAGCAGTCCTTCAGCGGGAGCAGCCTACGAGCAGTACTTC
CDR3 protein: CASSPSAGAAYEQYF

clone size: many
J gene: TRBJ2-1
D gene: -
V gene: TRBV2
CDR3 DNA: TGTGCCAGCAGTGGGGCAGATGAGCAGTTCTTC
CDR3 protein: CASSGADEQFF

clone size: many
J gene: TRBJ2-3
D gene: -
V gene: TRBV12-3/TRBV12-4
CDR3 DNA: TGTGCCAGCAGTACGGGCCTATGGGGGACAGATACGCAGTATTTT
CDR3 protein: CASSTGLWGTDTQYF

clone size: many
J gene: TRBJ2-5
D gene: -
V gene: TRBV5-5
CDR3 DNA: TGTGCCAGCAGCTCGGAGCATCTGAGGAGGACCCAGTACTTC
CDR3 protein: CASSSEHLRRTQYF

clone size: many
J gene: TRBJ2-1
D gene: -
V gene: TRBV9
CDR3 DNA: TGTGCCAGCAGTGTACCCGGGGACCACATTAGCAATGAGCAGTTCTTC
CDR3 protein: CASSVPGDHISNEQFF

clone size: many
J gene: TRBJ2-3
D gene: -
V gene: TRBV2
CDR3 DNA: TGTGCCAGCCAAGGGGGAACTAGCACAGATACGCAGTATTTT
CDR3 protein: CASQGGTSTDTQYF

clone size: many
J gene: TRBJ1-1
D gene: -
V gene: TRBV2
CDR3 DNA: TGTGCCAGCAGTCCAGGGTCCGATTCCACTGAAGCTTTCTTT
CDR3 protein: CASSPGSDSTEAFF

clone size: many
J gene: TRBJ2-1
D gene: -
V gene: TRBV18
CDR3 DNA: TGTGCCAGCTCACCACTCCGGGGGAACCTGTTCTTC
CDR3 protein: CASSPLRGNLFF

clone size: many
J gene: TRBJ2-7
D gene: TRBD2
V gene: TRBV5-1
CDR3 DNA: TGCGCCAGCAGCCTAATAGCGGGGCCCTACGAGCAGTACTTC
CDR3 protein: CASSLIAGPYEQYF

clone size: many
J gene: TRBJ1-4
D gene: TRBD1
V gene: TRBV12-3/TRBV12-4
CDR3 DNA: TGTGCCAGCAGGTACTCGGGACAGGTCTGGTCGGAAAAACTGTTTTTT
CDR3 protein: CASRYSGQVWSEKLFF

clone size: many
J gene: TRBJ2-5
D gene: -
V gene: TRBV30
CDR3 DNA: TGTGCCTGGAGTGGCGGCCAACGGGAAGAGACCCAGTACTTC
CDR3 protein: CAWSGGQREETQYF

clone size: -
J gene: TRBJ2-5
D gene: TRBD1
V gene: TRBV2
CDR3 DNA: TGTGCCAGCCGAACAGGGGGCAGCGGGGAGACCCAGTACTTC
CDR3 protein: CASRTGGSGETQYF

clone size: many
J gene: TRBJ2-5
D gene: -
V gene: TRBV12-3/TRBV12-4
CDR3 DNA: TGTGCCAGCAGTTTTAGGCTAGTCGGAGAGACCCAGTACTTC
CDR3 protein: CASSFRLVGETQYF

clone size: few
J gene: TRBJ2-7
D gene: -
V gene: TRBV10-2
CDR3 DNA: TGCGCCAGCAGTAGAAGTAACGAGCAGTACTTC
CDR3 protein: CASSRSNEQYF